These T cell receptor beta chains were read from a single sample in a study of control samples from healthy donors and cancer patients. Profiled with immunoSEQ multiplex PCR; TCRdb holds only in-frame clones, not every one. The table includes 150,000 to 200,000 clones, 75% to 95% detected once. The sample comprised blood. These receptors were taken from a woman in her forties in good health. CDR3s include the opening cysteine and the closing phenylalanine or tryptophan. D genes are given only for firm matches. Expanded clones are given a class, and other clones once, few, many or no size at all.

clone_size	d_call	v_call	j_call	cdr3_aa	cdr3_nt
.	.	TRBV19	TRBJ1-2	CASRFPGENYGYTF	TGTGCCAGTAGATTCCCGGGAGAAAACTATGGCTACACCTTC
.	TRBD2	TRBV6-5	TRBJ2-1	CASSLRTSGNEQFF	TGTGCCAGCAGTCTGCGGACTAGCGGAAATGAGCAGTTCTTC
.	TRBD1	TRBV27	TRBJ1-4	CASSLYGTGWREKLFF	TGTGCCAGCAGTTTATATGGGACAGGGTGGAGGGAAAAACTGTTTTTT
once	.	TRBV4-2	TRBJ1-1	CASSQDAGQNTEAFF	TGTGCCAGCAGCCAAGATGCGGGACAAAACACTGAAGCTTTCTTT
few	TRBD1	TRBV18	TRBJ2-3	CASSAGTGVDTQYF	TGTGCCAGCTCGGCCGGGACAGGGGTGGATACGCAGTATTTT
once	.	TRBV5-5	TRBJ2-6	CASSPGTAYSGANVLTF	TGTGCCAGCAGCCCGGGGACGGCCTACTCTGGGGCCAACGTCCTGACTTTC
.	.	TRBV4-2	TRBJ2-7	CASSHGIQGYEQYF	TGTGCCAGCAGCCACGGAATTCAGGGGTACGAGCAGTACTTC
.	.	TRBV18	TRBJ2-5	CASSPKREGVKYF	TGTGCCAGCTCACCAAAGCGAGAGGGAGTCAAGTACTTC
.	.	TRBV6-5	TRBJ1-1	CARDGGEGESEAFF	TGTGCCAGAGACGGGGGTGAGGGGGAGTCTGAAGCTTTCTTT
.	TRBD1	TRBV4-2	TRBJ2-7	CASSQGYGDSSYEQYF	TGTGCCAGCAGCCAAGGTTATGGGGACAGCTCCTACGAGCAGTACTTC
.	TRBD1	TRBV6-5	TRBJ1-4	CASSYSTGFGEKLFF	TGTGCCAGCAGTTACTCGACAGGGTTCGGTGAAAAACTGTTTTTT
.	.	TRBV27	TRBJ2-7	CASSPRLGEQYF	TGTGCCAGCAGTCCCCGGCTCGGCGAGCAGTACTTC
.	.	TRBV6-4	TRBJ2-2	CASSDSDTGELFF	TGTGCCAGCAGTGACTCGGACACCGGGGAGCTGTTTTTT
few	TRBD2	TRBV7-2	TRBJ2-2	CASSPSGGQGTGELFF	TGTGCCAGCAGCCCTAGCGGGGGCCAGGGGACCGGGGAGCTGTTTTTT
.	TRBD2	TRBV7-6	TRBJ2-3	CASSTRGEKDTQYF	TGTGCCAGCTCTACACGGGGGGAAAAAGATACGCAGTATTTT
.	TRBD1	TRBV27	TRBJ2-7	CASSPSQGAESYEQYF	TGTGCCAGCAGCCCCTCACAGGGGGCGGAATCCTACGAGCAGTACTTC
.	.	TRBV7-2	TRBJ1-4	CASSTGSNVGEKLFF	TGTGCCAGCAGTACAGGGTCCAACGTGGGAGAAAAACTGTTTTTT
.	.	TRBV6-1	TRBJ2-3	CASSEEPRFTDTQYF	TGTGCCAGCAGTGAAGAGCCTAGATTCACAGATACGCAGTATTTT
.	TRBD1	TRBV19	TRBJ1-6	CASSLQGAANNSPLHF	TGTGCCAGTAGTTTACAGGGGGCGGCTAATAATTCACCCCTCCACTTT
.	TRBD1	TRBV9	TRBJ2-7	CASSAGQGGSYEQYF	TGTGCCAGCAGCGCCGGACAGGGGGGATCCTACGAGCAGTACTTC
.	.	TRBV19	TRBJ2-3	CASSIGAGPDTQYF	TGTGCCAGTAGTATCGGCGCAGGGCCAGATACGCAGTATTTT
.	.	TRBV28	TRBJ1-2	CASSLEGYGYTF	TGTGCCAGCAGTTTAGAGGGCTATGGCTACACCTTC
.	TRBD1	TRBV28	TRBJ2-7	CASSFQGAGTGNSYEQYF	TGTGCCAGCAGTTTCCAGGGGGCCGGGACAGGGAATTCCTACGAGCAGTACTTC
.	TRBD1	TRBV6-1	TRBJ2-5	CASSEVGTGGSGSKSNQYF	TGTGCCAGCAGTGAAGTGGGGACAGGGGGCTCCGGATCCAAGAGCAACCAGTACTTC
.	.	TRBV5-6	TRBJ2-7	CASSLGRSEQYF	TGTGCCAGCAGCTTGGGGAGATCCGAGCAGTACTTC
.	TRBD1	TRBV7-8	TRBJ1-1	CASSLGPDRGITEAFF	TGTGCCAGCAGCTTAGGACCTGACAGGGGGATTACTGAAGCTTTCTTT
.	.	TRBV18	TRBJ2-7	CASSPGTQSSYEQYF	TGTGCCAGCTCACCGGGGACGCAGAGCTCCTACGAGCAGTACTTC
.	.	TRBV10-1	TRBJ2-5	CASSPGPQETQYF	TGCGCCAGCAGTCCGGGACCCCAAGAGACCCAGTACTTC
few	TRBD1	TRBV28	TRBJ1-5	CASSWDSDSNQPQHF	TGTGCCAGCAGCTGGGACAGCGATAGCAATCAGCCCCAGCATTTT
.	TRBD1	TRBV15	TRBJ1-1	CATSRDPSGGDTEAFF	TGTGCCACCAGCAGAGACCCCTCAGGGGGAGACACTGAAGCTTTCTTT
.	.	TRBV28	TRBJ2-7	CASSLRDFAPGQYF	TGTGCCAGCAGTTTGCGGGACTTTGCCCCAGGGCAGTACTTC
.	TRBD1	TRBV4-1	TRBJ2-1	CASSQEGDRGHNEQFF	TGCGCCAGCAGCCAAGAGGGGGACAGGGGACACAATGAGCAGTTCTTC
.	.	TRBV7-3	TRBJ2-3	CASSLKNTDTQYF	TGTGCCAGCAGCTTAAAAAACACAGATACGCAGTATTTT
.	TRBD1	TRBV4-1	TRBJ1-2	CASSQNRGNNYGYTF	TGCGCCAGCAGCCAGAACAGGGGAAATAACTATGGCTACACCTTC
.	.	TRBV6-6	TRBJ1-2	CASSGDIYGYTF	TGTGCCAGCAGCGGGGACATCTATGGCTACACCTTC
once	TRBD1	TRBV18	TRBJ1-5	CASSPTGEDQPQHF	TGTGCCAGCTCACCGACAGGGGAGGATCAGCCCCAGCATTTT
.	.	TRBV5-1	TRBJ1-2	CASSLTQGINYGYTF	TGCGCCAGCAGCTTGACTCAAGGCATTAACTATGGCTACACCTTC
.	.	TRBV14	TRBJ2-6	CASSLRASDLSGANVLTF	TGTGCCAGCAGCCTGCGGGCCTCTGACCTCTCTGGGGCCAACGTCCTGACTTTC
.	.	TRBV6-5	TRBJ2-5	CASLLGHRQETQYF	TGTGCCAGTCTCCTGGGACACCGCCAAGAGACCCAGTACTTC
.	.	TRBV9	TRBJ2-7	CASSSGTGAYEQYF	TGTGCCAGCAGCTCAGGGACCGGAGCCTACGAGCAGTACTTC
.	.	TRBV4-1	TRBJ2-3	CASSRGGVEDTDTQYF	TGCGCCAGCAGCCGGGGGGGCGTGGAGGACACAGATACGCAGTATTTT
.	.	TRBV2	TRBJ2-2	CAIQNTGELFF	TGTGCCATACAGAACACCGGGGAGCTGTTTTTT
.	TRBD1	TRBV20-1	TRBJ1-4	CSASDRANEKLFF	TGCAGTGCTAGTGACAGGGCGAATGAAAAACTGTTTTTT
.	.	TRBV27	TRBJ1-1	CASSLKSIMNTEAFF	TGTGCCAGCAGTTTAAAGTCTATTATGAACACTGAAGCTTTCTTT
once	.	TRBV3-1/TRBV3-2	TRBJ2-1	CASSHRGEQFF	TGTGCCAGCAGCCATAGAGGTGAGCAGTTCTTC
.	TRBD1	TRBV7-7	TRBJ1-4	CASSSIAGTVHPELPNKLFF	TGTGCCAGCAGCTCGATAGCCGGGACAGTCCACCCTGAACTCCCGAATAAACTGTTTTTT